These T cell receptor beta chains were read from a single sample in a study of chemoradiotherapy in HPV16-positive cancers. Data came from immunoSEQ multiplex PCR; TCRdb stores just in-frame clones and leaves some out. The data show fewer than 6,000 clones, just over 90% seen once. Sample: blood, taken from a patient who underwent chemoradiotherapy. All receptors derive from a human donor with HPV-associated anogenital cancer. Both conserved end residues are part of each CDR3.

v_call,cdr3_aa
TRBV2,CASSEDTALAGRTDTQYF
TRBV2,CASSANSNPNYGYTF
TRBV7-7,CASSLGVEETQYF
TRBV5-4,CASSKGLRGTDTQYF
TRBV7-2,CASSLDGSRDTQYF
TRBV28,CASSIRRSFNQPQHF
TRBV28,CASGSGTASYEQYF
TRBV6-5,CASGAGGGGYEQYF
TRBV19,CASSPWTGNTEAFF
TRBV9,CASSVGGRENYGYTF
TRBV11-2,CASSPLLRATGELFF
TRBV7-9,CASSPRGADTQYF
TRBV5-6,CASSPLRTVLNYEQYF
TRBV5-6,CASRPLGGELFF
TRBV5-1,CASSSRDNEAQYF
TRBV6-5,CASSYASGETQYF
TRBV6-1,CASSEYRGPGSNQPQHF
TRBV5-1,CASSLGTSGRLTSHEQYF
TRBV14,CASSSSGRFTYEQYF
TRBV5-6,CASSGAGGGISSEQYF
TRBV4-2,CASSGLAEETQYF
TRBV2,CASIGSRHYEQYF
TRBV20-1,CSGEVNTEAFF
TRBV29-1,CSVGRQYSYGYTF
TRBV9,CASSPTEGSSGELFF
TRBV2,CASSDPGGGTEAFF
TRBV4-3,CASSFGTAAYEQYF
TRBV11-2,CASSRTNTGELFF
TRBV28,CASSFPPGNTEAFF
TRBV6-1,CASRWDRNEQFF
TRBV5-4,CASSFKGGTDTQYF
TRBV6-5,CASSYGQGLGSEQYF
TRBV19,CASSRTGVRNDYEQYF
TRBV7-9,CASSTARSGATDTQYF
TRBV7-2,CASSLDRTYGYTF
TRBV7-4,CASSSTGTDGNTIYF
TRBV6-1,CASSEGESSYEQYF
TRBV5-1,CASSRVVQGVDGYTF
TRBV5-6,CASSLDTGSYEQYF
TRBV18,CASSPVSRTYGYTF
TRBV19,CASIPTGTAYQPQHF
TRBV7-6,CASSPSRSSGEQFF
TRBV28,CASGEGGGEYSNEQYF
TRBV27,CASSLGDGSSYEQYF
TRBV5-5,CASSLGGTTNEKLFF
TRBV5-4,CASSLEPSSYEQYF
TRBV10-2,CASSDWGYNEQFF